This record concerns one T cell receptor (beta chain) sequence. The sample belongs to a study of blood T cell repertoires in COVID-19. Germline CDR1 is MDHEN and CDR2 is SYDVKM. This CDR3 region has 15 residues. The ends lost 6 bases at V and 9 bases at J; junction bases unmatched: 14. Using immunoSEQ multiplex PCR, the repertoire was profiled, and TCRdb retains in-frame clones only, with some absent. The repertoire consists of about 240,000 clones, with roughly 80% occurring once and the leading ten covering more than 9.5%. Sequencing was performed on peripheral blood. The TCR originated in an elderly woman with acute or convalescent COVID-19. The rearrangement links TRBV28 to TRBJ2-1; TRBD2 aligns across 7 bases. The CDR3 sequence is CASSRRVAGGSEQFF. The CDR3 bases are TGTGCCAGCAGCCGGAGGGTGGCCGGGGGGAGTGAGCAGTTCTTC.